Detailed here is one TCR beta chain. Germline CDR1 and CDR2: MNHNS and SASEGT. The CDR3 extends over 13 amino acids. V shed 2 bases, J shed 9 bases, and the junction held 7 bases outside the gene matches. These data come from a study of blood T cell repertoires in COVID-19. The overall study: COVID-19 samples from acute and convalescent phases originated in the United States, Italy and Spain.

Authors' methods: Amplification of reference gene primers provided the estimated nucleated cell counts. This table comes from immunoSEQ multiplex PCR, and its TCRdb copy is limited to in-frame clones, with some not included. The DNA gave D and trimming, while V, J and clone size come from that table. Here the sample spans about 440,000 clones, about 90% being singletons. Recruits, aged about 18 to 90 years, lived in 20 to 30 US areas. In assigning cohorts, the study relied on participant-reported clinical history. The TCR sequence derives from a man aged 18-30 years who had recovered from COVID-19. The sequencing sample was made of PBMCs or T cells enriched from blood (not recorded which). The chain couples TRBV6-1 to TRBJ2-7; 7 bases fit TRBD2. CDR3 coding DNA: TGTGCCAGCAGTGAATCGCGGGGGTCGGGGCAGTACTTC. Protein sequence: CASSESRGSGQYF.